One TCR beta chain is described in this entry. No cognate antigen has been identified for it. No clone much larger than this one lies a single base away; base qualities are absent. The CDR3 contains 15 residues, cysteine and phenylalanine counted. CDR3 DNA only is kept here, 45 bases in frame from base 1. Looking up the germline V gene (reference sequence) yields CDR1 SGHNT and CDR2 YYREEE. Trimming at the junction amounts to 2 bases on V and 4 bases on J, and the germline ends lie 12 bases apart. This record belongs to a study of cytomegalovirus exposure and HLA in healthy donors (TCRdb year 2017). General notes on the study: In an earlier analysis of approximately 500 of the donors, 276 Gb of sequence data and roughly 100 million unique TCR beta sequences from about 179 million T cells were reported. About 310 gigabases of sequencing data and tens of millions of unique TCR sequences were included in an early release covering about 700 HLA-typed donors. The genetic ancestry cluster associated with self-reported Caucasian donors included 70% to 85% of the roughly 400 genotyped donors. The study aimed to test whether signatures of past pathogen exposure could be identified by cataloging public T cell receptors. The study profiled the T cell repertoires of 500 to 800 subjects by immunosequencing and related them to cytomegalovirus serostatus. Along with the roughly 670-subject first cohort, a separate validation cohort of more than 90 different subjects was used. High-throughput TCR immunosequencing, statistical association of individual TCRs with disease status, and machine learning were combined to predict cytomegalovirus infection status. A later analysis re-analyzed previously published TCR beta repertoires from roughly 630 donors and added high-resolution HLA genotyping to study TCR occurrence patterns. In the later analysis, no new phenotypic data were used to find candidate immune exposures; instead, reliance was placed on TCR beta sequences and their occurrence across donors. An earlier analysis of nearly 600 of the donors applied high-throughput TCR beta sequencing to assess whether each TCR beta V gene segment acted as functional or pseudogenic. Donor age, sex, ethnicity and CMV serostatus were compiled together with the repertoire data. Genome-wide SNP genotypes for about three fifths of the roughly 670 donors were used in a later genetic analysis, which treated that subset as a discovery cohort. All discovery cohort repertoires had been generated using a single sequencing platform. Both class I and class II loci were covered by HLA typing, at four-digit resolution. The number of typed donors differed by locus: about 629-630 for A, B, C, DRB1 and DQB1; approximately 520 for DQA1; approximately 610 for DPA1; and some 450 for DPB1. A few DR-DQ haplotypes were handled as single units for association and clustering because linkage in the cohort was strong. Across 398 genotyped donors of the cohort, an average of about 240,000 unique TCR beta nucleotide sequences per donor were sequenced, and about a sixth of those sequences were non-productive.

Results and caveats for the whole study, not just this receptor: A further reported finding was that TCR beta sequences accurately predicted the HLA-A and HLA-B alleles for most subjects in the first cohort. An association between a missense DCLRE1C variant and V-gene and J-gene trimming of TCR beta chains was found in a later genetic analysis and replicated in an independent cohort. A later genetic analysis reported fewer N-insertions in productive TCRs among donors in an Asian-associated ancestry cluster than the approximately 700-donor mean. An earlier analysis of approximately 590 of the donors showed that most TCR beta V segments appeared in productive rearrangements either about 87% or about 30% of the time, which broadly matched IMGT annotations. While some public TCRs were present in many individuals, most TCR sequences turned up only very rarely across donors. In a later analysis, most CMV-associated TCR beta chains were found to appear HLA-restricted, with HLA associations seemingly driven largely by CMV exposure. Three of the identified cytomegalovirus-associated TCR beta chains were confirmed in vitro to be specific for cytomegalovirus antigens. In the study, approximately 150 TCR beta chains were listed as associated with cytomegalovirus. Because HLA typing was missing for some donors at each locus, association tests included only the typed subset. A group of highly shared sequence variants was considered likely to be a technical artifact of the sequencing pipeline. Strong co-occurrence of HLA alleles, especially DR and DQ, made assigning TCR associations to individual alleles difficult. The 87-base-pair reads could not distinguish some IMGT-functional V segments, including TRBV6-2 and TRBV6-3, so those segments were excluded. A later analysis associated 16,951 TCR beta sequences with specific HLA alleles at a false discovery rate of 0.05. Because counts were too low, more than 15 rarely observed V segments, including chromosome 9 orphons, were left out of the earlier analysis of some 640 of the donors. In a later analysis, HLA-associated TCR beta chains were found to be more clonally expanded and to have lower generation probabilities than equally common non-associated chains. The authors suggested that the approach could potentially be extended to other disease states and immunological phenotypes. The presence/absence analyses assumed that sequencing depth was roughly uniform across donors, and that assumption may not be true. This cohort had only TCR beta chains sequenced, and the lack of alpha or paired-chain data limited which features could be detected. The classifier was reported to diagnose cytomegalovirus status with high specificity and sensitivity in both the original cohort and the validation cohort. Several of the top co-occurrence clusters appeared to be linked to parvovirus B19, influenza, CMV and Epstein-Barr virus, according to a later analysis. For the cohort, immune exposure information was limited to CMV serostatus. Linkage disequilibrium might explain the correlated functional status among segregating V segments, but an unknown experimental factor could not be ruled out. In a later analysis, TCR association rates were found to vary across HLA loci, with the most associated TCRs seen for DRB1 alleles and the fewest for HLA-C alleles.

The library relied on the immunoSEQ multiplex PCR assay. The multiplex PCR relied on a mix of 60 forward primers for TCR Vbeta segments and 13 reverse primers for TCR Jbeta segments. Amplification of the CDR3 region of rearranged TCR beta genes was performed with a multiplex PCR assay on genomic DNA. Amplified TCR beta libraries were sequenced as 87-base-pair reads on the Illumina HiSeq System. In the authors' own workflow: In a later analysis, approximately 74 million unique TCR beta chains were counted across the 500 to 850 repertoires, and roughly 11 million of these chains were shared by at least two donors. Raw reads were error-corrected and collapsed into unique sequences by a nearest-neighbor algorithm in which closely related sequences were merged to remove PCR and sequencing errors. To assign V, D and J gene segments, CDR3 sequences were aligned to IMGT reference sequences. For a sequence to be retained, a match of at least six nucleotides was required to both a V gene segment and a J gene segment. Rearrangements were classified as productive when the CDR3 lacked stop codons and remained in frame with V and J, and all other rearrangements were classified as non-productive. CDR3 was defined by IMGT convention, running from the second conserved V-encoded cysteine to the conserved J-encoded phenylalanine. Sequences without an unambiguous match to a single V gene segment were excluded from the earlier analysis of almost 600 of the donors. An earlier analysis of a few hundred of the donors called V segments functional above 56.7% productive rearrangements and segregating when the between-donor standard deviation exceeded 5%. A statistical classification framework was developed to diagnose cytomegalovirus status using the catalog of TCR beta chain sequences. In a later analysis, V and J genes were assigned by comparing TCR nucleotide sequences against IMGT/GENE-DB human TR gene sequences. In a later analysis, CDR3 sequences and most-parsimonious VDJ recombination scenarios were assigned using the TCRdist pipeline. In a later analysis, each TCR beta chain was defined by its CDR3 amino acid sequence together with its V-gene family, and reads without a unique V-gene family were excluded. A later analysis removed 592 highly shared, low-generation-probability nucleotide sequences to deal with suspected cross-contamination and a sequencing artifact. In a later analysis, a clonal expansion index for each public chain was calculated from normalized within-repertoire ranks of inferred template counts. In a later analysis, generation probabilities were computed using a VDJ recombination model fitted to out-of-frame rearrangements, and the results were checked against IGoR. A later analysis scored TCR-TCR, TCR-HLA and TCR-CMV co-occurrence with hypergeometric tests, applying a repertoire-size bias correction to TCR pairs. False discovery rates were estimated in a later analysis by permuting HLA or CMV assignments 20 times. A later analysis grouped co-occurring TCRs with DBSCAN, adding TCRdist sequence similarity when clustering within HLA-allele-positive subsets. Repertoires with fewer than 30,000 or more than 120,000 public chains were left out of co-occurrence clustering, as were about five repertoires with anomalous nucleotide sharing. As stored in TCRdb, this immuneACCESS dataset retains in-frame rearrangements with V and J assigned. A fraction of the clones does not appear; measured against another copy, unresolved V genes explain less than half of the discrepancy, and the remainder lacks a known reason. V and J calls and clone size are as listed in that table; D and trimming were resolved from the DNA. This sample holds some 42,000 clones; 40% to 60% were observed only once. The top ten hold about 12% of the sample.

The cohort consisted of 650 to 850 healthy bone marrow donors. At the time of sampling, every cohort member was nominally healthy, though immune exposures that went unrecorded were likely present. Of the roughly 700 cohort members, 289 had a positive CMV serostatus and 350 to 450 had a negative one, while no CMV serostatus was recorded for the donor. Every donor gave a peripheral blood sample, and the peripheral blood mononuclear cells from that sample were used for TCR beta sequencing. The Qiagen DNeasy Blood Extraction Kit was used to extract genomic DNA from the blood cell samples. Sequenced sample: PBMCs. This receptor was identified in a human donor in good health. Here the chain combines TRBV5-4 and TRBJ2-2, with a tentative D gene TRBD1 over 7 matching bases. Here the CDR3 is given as CASSFRQGLTGELFF. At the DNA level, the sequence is TGTGCCAGCAGCTTCCGACAGGGACTCACCGGGGAGCTGTTTTTT.